This T cell receptor (beta chain) stems from a study of blood T cell repertoires in COVID-19. CDR3 length equals 13 residues. Germline CDR1 is LNHDA and CDR2 is SQIVND (reference sequence). Trimming cost V 5 bases and J 3 bases; bases outside gene matches: 3. Recruits, aged about 18 to 95 years, lived in 20 to 30 US areas. Two negative PCRs, clearance, or symptom resolution were required of recovered Cohort 3 donors. This clone was found once. Here immunoSEQ multiplex PCR was the method, and the copy in TCRdb shows in-frame clones only, minus some. This table has under 200,000 clones, 80% appearing once.

The TCR comes from a woman aged 55-69 years who had recovered from COVID-19. The J gene is TRBJ1-2, the V gene TRBV19; 7 nucleotides align to TRBD1. The sequenced sample consisted of PBMCs or T cells enriched from blood (not recorded which). The CDR3 sequence is CASSPQGDYGYTF. The CDR3 DNA sequence: TGTGCCAGTAGTCCCCAGGGGGACTATGGCTACACCTTC. The full variable domain, in which reference TRBV19 and TRBJ1-2 provide the parts outside the CDR3, is DGGITQSPKYLFRKEGQNVTLSCEQNLNHDAMYWYRQDPGQGLRLIYYSQIVNDFQKGDIAEGYSVSREKKESFPLTVTSAQKNPTAFYLCASSPQGDYGYTFGSGTRLTVV.